In its sample, the clone carrying this TCR delta chain was seen a few times. Its cognate antigen is unknown. Since a far larger clone is one base different, this is likely a read error. Other nucleotide sequences in the sample specify the same CDR3. This CDR3 spans 19 amino acids. Germline CDR1 is TSWWSYY and CDR2 is QGS. Vgamma9/Vdelta2+ and Vdelta2-negative gammadelta T cells were flow-sorted from PBMC for bulk sequencing. TCRdb ran CATT on the multiplex PCR reads. Of 75,000 to 95,000 delta-chain clones listed, 0.98% are singletons. This specimen comes from a study of γδ T cells in repeated Plasmodium falciparum infection. Overall study results and limits: Many TCRgamma sequences overlapped between individuals in stable Vgamma9/Vdelta2+ repertoires. Vdelta2-negative gammadelta repertoires appeared less diverse and less shared in Malian than Australian children. In Vdelta2-negative, largely Vdelta1+, gammadelta repertoires, repeated controlled infections appeared to drive clonal selection waves.

The sequenced sample was gamma-delta T cells from blood. The V gene call reads TRDV1; no J gene was called; no check of the table's D call, TRDD3, against the DNA was made. The clonotype comes from a pool of human donors (malaria-infected and uninfected, not separated). CDR3 region: CALGFPGSYLGDAADKLIF. The CDR3 DNA reads TGTGCTCTTGGGTTCCCCGGTAGTTACTTGGGGGATGCCGCCGATAAGCTCATCTTT.